The rows below give T cell receptor beta chains drawn from one sample of a study of cytomegalovirus exposure and HLA in healthy donors. The table came from immunoSEQ multiplex PCR; TCRdb's copy has only in-frame clones and leaves some out. The data hold approximately 85,000 clones, with about 80% observed a single time. Sequences were obtained from PBMCs. Source of these receptors: a man aged 25-45 years in good health and CMV-seronegative. Each CDR3 is given with its conserved first and last residue. Fields, in order: clone size, V gene, J gene, D gene, CDR3 protein, CDR3 DNA. D genes are given only for firm matches. Some rows mark clone size as missing; the rest say once, few, many or name a class of expanded clone.

>few|TRBV20-1|TRBJ2-5|NA
CSASVQETQYF
TGCAGTGCTAGCGTTCAAGAGACCCAGTACTTC
>NA|TRBV6-5|TRBJ1-1|NA
CASSYLGGNTEAFF
TGTGCCAGCAGTTACTTAGGGGGTAACACTGAAGCTTTCTTT
>few|TRBV4-3|TRBJ2-6|TRBD2
CASSQTGLAKLYDVLTF
TGCGCCAGCAGCCAAACCGGACTAGCCAAACTCTATGACGTCCTGACTTTC
>NA|TRBV27|TRBJ2-7|TRBD2
CASRRTWTRGAYEQYF
TGTGCCAGCAGACGAACTTGGACCCGGGGGGCCTACGAGCAGTACTTC
>NA|TRBV27|TRBJ2-2|NA
CASSFLRAGELFF
TGTGCCAGCAGTTTCCTCAGGGCCGGGGAGCTGTTTTTT
>NA|TRBV28|TRBJ1-2|TRBD1
CASSPPDRGNYGYTF
TGTGCCAGCAGTCCCCCGGACAGGGGTAACTATGGCTACACCTTC
>NA|TRBV6-5|TRBJ2-7|TRBD2
CASSAGGLYEQYF
TGTGCCAGCAGCGCGGGAGGCCTTTACGAGCAGTACTTC
>NA|TRBV9|TRBJ2-7|NA
CASSVEGVPSYEQYF
TGTGCCAGCAGCGTAGAGGGGGTCCCCTCCTACGAGCAGTACTTC
>NA|TRBV18|TRBJ2-3|TRBD1
CASSPRQGAADTQYF
TGTGCCAGCTCACCACGACAGGGGGCTGCAGATACGCAGTATTTT
>NA|TRBV11-2|TRBJ1-1|NA
CASSSSDRANTEAFF
TGTGCCAGCAGCTCGTCCGACAGAGCAAACACTGAAGCTTTCTTT
>NA|TRBV6-4|TRBJ2-3|TRBD2
CASSDSTGGGDTQYF
TGTGCCAGCAGTGACTCTACGGGGGGGGGAGATACGCAGTATTTT
>NA|TRBV6-1|TRBJ1-2|NA
CASSEGAKGYTF
TGTGCCAGCAGTGAGGGGGCCAAAGGCTACACCTTC
>NA|TRBV28|TRBJ1-4|NA
CASNQAGRNEKLFF
TGTGCCAGCAACCAGGCGGGGCGAAATGAAAAACTGTTTTTT
>NA|TRBV19|TRBJ1-5|NA
CASSINGGGGVGQPQHF
TGTGCCAGTAGTATAAACGGAGGAGGGGGGGTAGGGCAGCCCCAGCATTTT
>NA|TRBV4-3|TRBJ1-4|TRBD1
CASSQGDRGREKLFF
TGCGCCAGCAGCCAGGGGGACAGGGGGAGAGAAAAACTGTTTTTT
>NA|TRBV5-1|TRBJ2-7|NA
CASSFGQGGSYEQYF
TGCGCCAGCAGCTTCGGCCAGGGGGGATCCTACGAGCAGTACTTC
>NA|TRBV15|TRBJ1-1|NA
CATSSRELNTEAFF
TGTGCCACCAGCAGCAGGGAACTGAACACTGAAGCTTTCTTT
>once|TRBV6-5|TRBJ2-1|NA
CASRKEASYNEQFF
TGTGCCAGCAGAAAAGAGGCCAGTTACAATGAGCAGTTCTTC
>few|TRBV5-1|TRBJ1-5|NA
CASSLLGEPDQPQHF
TGCGCCAGCAGCTTGCTCGGGGAGCCCGATCAGCCCCAGCATTTT
>few|TRBV6-4|TRBJ1-5|NA
CASRGSISNQPQHF
TGTGCCAGCAGAGGGAGCATTAGCAATCAGCCCCAGCATTTT
>NA|TRBV27|TRBJ2-1|TRBD2
CASSGRTSGSLNEQFF
TGTGCCAGCAGTGGGAGGACTAGCGGGAGTCTAAATGAGCAGTTCTTC
>NA|TRBV5-1|TRBJ2-2|TRBD1
CASRTGGNTGELFF
TGCGCCAGTCGGACAGGGGGGAACACCGGGGAGCTGTTTTTT
>NA|TRBV4-2|TRBJ1-4|TRBD1
CASSQERGTGAEKLFF
TGTGCCAGCAGCCAAGAAAGGGGGACAGGGGCTGAAAAACTGTTTTTT
>NA|TRBV4-1|TRBJ2-1|TRBD2
CASSPSGGAYNEQFF
TGCGCCAGCAGCCCGAGTGGGGGGGCCTACAATGAGCAGTTCTTC
>NA|TRBV6-5|TRBJ1-1|TRBD1
CAKWGTGATEAFF
TGTGCCAAATGGGGGACAGGGGCCACTGAAGCTTTCTTT
>NA|TRBV19|TRBJ1-4|NA
CASSIAGASTNEKLFF
TGTGCCAGTAGTATAGCTGGGGCATCAACTAATGAAAAACTGTTTTTT
>NA|TRBV10-1|TRBJ2-3|NA
CASSDFTDTQYF
TGCGCCAGCAGTGACTTCACAGATACGCAGTATTTT
>NA|TRBV7-6|TRBJ2-1|TRBD2
CASSLVGSGYFNNEQFF
TGTGCCAGCAGCTTAGTAGGTAGCGGGTATTTTAACAATGAGCAGTTCTTC
>NA|TRBV10-3|TRBJ1-2|NA
CAISESEENGYTF
TGTGCCATCAGTGAGTCGGAGGAGAATGGCTACACCTTC
>NA|TRBV4-2|TRBJ2-7|NA
CASSQEAASSYEQYF
TGTGCCAGCAGCCAAGAGGCGGCTTCCTCCTACGAGCAGTACTTC